Following are 9 T cell receptor beta chains from one sample sequenced in a study of response to subunit inactivated influenza vaccine (dated by TCRdb to the late 2010s). The method behind the library was RT-PCR. Sequenced on an Illumina HiSeq 2500. The public reads were run again by TCRdb, first through fastp at Q25 and then through MiXCR, and only productive beta chains were kept. Each CDR3 protein appears once, grouped with its most common genes and DNA. The sample data list 450,000 to 600,000 distinct CDR3 sequences, and approximately 7.8% of these were observed just once. The ten largest clones capture around 13% of the sample. The source material was PBMCs from blood, sampled around 25 months after vaccination. Receptor source: a man in his fifties or sixties who received an inactivated influenza vaccine. Donor details come from another sample of the same person, matched by shared clones.

V and J are TRBV20-1 and TRBJ2-2; D possibly corresponds to TRBD1 (5 bases). The CDR3 is 14 amino acids. V lost 5 bases and J lost 2, with 12 bases in between. Germline values: CDR1 DFQATT, CDR2 SNEGSKA (reference sequence). The CDR3 coding sequence is TGCAGTGCTCAGGGCGGAGCAAACACCGGGGAGCTGTTTTTT. Protein sequence: CSAQGGANTGELFF.

This clonotype was found a few times. This rearrangement joins TRBV10-3 to TRBJ2-6; D uncertain. V gave up 2 bases and J gave up 0 bases, with 5 bases separating them. The CDR3 runs 15 residues. Per the germline V gene, CDR1 is ENHRY and CDR2 is SYGVKD. The CDR3 spells CAISEAVSGANVLTF. In DNA form, the CDR3 reads TGTGCCATCAGTGAGGCAGTCTCTGGGGCCAACGTCCTGACTTTC.

The sample holds a few counts of this clonotype. V gene TRBV20-1 combines with J gene TRBJ2-5; D is uncertain. The CDR3 has 14 amino acids. CDR1 and CDR2 (germline): DFQATT, SNEGSKA (reference sequence). Trimming removed 6 bases from V and 3 bases from J, with 17 bases in between. The CDR3 spells CSANWLTFEETQYF. The CDR3 coding sequence is TGCAGTGCAAATTGGCTAACCTTCGAAGAGACCCAGTACTTC.

This clonotype was detected many times. The V and J genes are TRBV5-1 and TRBJ2-1; TRBD2 matches 13 bases. The CDR3 contains 14 residues. The V and J ends lost 3 bases and 10 bases, in that order; junction bases with no gene match: 4. Germline-derived CDR1 and CDR2 are SGHRS and YFSETQ. The CDR3: CASSSGLAGEEQFF. The DNA of the CDR3 is TGCGCCAGCAGCTCCGGACTAGCGGGGGAAGAGCAGTTCTTC. Full variable domain (remainder filled in from reference TRBV5-1 and TRBJ2-1): KAGVTQTPRYLIKTRGQQVTLSCSPISGHRSVSWYQQTPGQGLQFLFEYFSETQRNKGNFPGRFSGRQFSNSRSEMNVSTLELGDSALYLCASSSGLAGEEQFFGPGTRLTVL.

This clonotype has only a few counts. CDR3 DNA sequence: TGTGCCAGCAGCCCGACTGTCTGGGACTACTATGGCTACACCTTC. It codes for CASSPTVWDYYGYTF. V usage is TRBV11-2 and J usage is TRBJ1-2, with D tentatively TRBD1 (5 bases). The V gene lost 5 bases and the J gene lost 3 bases, with 16 bases spanning the gap. CDR1 and CDR2 from the germline V gene are SGHAT and FQNNGV. The CDR3 is made up of 15 amino acids.

This clonotype appeared a few times. V gene TRBV7-2 combines with J gene TRBJ1-4; D is uncertain. The CDR3 contains 15 residues. Deletions cut 1 base from V and 7 bases from J, with 13 bases between. CDR1 and CDR2 from the germline V gene are SGHTA and FQGNSA. CDR3 sequence: CASSLDRGGSEKLFF. CDR3 in DNA: TGTGCCAGCAGCTTAGACAGAGGAGGAAGTGAAAAACTGTTTTTT. The variable domain in full, completed from reference TRBV7-2 and TRBJ1-4, reads GAGVSQSPSNKVTEKGKDVELRCDPISGHTALYWYRQSLGQGLEFLIYFQGNSAPDKSGLPSDRFSAERTGGSVSTLTIQRTQQEDSAVYLCASSLDRGGSEKLFFGSGTQLSVL.

This clonotype was counted at least ten times. The rearrangement uses TRBV6-2 or TRBV6-3 and TRBJ1-1; D is possibly TRBD1 (5 bases). Trimming stripped 6 bases from V and 4 bases from J, with 18 bases between. The CDR3 consists of 15 residues. The V gene's germline CDR1 is MNHEY and CDR2 SVGEGT. In DNA, the CDR3 is TGTGCCAGCAGGAGTTGGGGCCGATTGGCCACTGAAGCTTTCTTT. It codes for CASRSWGRLATEAFF.

This clonotype was seen a few times. J is TRBJ1-6 and V is TRBV5-6, with D perhaps TRBD1 (5 bases). Trimming left V 0 bases short and J 8 bases short, with 9 bases between. The CDR3 runs 14 residues. Germline V gene lookup returns CDR1 SGHDT and CDR2 YYEEEE. The CDR3 coding sequence is TGTGCCAGCAGCTTGGAGAGGGGAGATTCACCCCTCCACTTT. Translated, it gives CASSLERGDSPLHF.

The chain links TRBV4-3 to TRBJ1-6; tentative D call: TRBD1 (5 bases). The CDR3 is made up of 14 amino acids. Germline V gives CDR1 LGHNA, CDR2 YSLEER. V lost 0 bases and J 9 bases, leaving 9 bases between the germline ends. The CDR3: CASSQDLGGSPLHF. CDR3 in DNA: TGCGCCAGCAGCCAAGATCTCGGGGGTTCACCCCTCCACTTT.